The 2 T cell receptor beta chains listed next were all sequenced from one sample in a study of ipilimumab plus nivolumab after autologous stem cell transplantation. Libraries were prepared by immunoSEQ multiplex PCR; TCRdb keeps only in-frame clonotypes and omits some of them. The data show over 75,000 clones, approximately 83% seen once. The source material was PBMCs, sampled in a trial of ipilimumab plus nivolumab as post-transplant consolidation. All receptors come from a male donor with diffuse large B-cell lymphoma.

CDR3 bases: TGTGCCAGCAGTTTATCTGGGGTCCCCTATCAGCCCCAGCATTTT. Translating it yields CASSLSGVPYQPQHF. The genes are TRBV28 and TRBJ1-5; the D is unclear. V lost 1 base and J lost 5, with 12 bases in between. Germline-derived CDR1 and CDR2 are MDHEN and SYDVKM. The CDR3 extends over 15 amino acids.

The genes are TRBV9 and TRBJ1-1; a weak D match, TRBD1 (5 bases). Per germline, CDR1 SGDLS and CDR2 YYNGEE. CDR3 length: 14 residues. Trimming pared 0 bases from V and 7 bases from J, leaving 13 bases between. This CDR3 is CASSVVQGSGEAFF. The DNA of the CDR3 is TGTGCCAGCAGCGTAGTCCAGGGTTCGGGTGAAGCTTTCTTT.